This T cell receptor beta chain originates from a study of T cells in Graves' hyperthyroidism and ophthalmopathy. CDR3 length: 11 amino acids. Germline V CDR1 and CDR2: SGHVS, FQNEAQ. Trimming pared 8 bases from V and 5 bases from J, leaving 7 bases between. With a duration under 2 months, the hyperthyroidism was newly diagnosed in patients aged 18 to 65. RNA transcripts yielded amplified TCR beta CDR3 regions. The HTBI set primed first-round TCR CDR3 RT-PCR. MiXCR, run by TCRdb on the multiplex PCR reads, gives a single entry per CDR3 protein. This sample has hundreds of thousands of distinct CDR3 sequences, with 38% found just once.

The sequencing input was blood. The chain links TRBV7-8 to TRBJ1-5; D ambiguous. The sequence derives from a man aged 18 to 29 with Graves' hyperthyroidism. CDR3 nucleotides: TGTGCCAGCGCCGGGGATCAGCCCCAGCATTTT. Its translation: CASAGDQPQHF.